The 5 T cell receptor beta chains in this list originate from one sample, sequenced in a study of B cell selection in AIRE deficiency. Libraries were prepared by immunoSEQ multiplex PCR; TCRdb keeps only in-frame clonotypes and omits some of them. This sample carries around 20,000 clones, less than 98% of them seen once, and the ten largest clones take around 0.31%. CD4+CD127+ cells were sorted as the conventional CD4 T cells. Specimen: conventional CD4+ T cells sorted from PBMCs. These TCRs come from a human donor with AIRE deficiency.

The genes are TRBV7-3 and TRBJ1-3; D perhaps matches TRBD1 (6 bases). CDR1 SGHTA and CDR2 FQGTGA come from the germline V gene. V lost 2 bases and J lost 0, with 14 bases in between. The CDR3 is 17 residues long. In DNA form, the CDR3 reads TGTGCCAGCAGCTTAGAGGCAGGGGCCGACTCTGGAAACACCATATATTTT. Translated: CASSLEAGADSGNTIYF.

This clone appeared once. J is TRBJ1-6 and V is TRBV7-9; TRBD1 agrees at 9 bases. V lost 4 bases, J lost 9 bases, and 10 bases stayed unmatched. In germline, CDR1 is SEHNR, CDR2 FQNEAQ (reference sequence). The CDR3 totals 16 residues. The CDR3 DNA sequence: TGTGCCAGCAGCTCGAGGCCGGGACAGGGAGCTTCACCCCTCCACTTT. Its translation: CASSSRPGQGASPLHF.

The V call is TRBV7-2, the J call TRBJ2-1; 10 bases line up with TRBD2. CDR1 is SGHTA, CDR2 FQGNSA, per germline. The ends lost 5 bases at V and 8 bases at J; junction bases unmatched: 6. This CDR3 is 14 amino acids long. The chain's CDR3 is CASSPQRGGDEQFF. The CDR3 DNA is TGTGCCAGCAGCCCCCAGCGGGGGGGGGATGAGCAGTTCTTC.

The chain uses TRBV19 and TRBJ2-5, with D unclear. Germline loops: CDR1 LNHDA, CDR2 SQIVND (reference sequence). V was clipped by 3 bases and J by 5 bases, with 10 bases between them. The CDR3 loop spans 13 amino acids. This chain's CDR3 is CASSIGRAETQYF. DNA for the CDR3: TGTGCCAGTAGTATTGGGCGAGCGGAGACCCAGTACTTC.

As to this clone: The junction differs from germline at one of its ends, possibly a read error. The gene calls are TRBV7-2 and TRBJ2-2; the match to TRBD2 covers 7 bases. CDR3 size: 14 residues. Germline CDR1 SGHTA, CDR2 FQGNSA. CDR3 nucleotides: TGTGCCAGCAGCCTAGCGGCGGGCACCGGGGAGCTGTTTTTT. Amino acid sequence: CASSLAAGTGELFF.